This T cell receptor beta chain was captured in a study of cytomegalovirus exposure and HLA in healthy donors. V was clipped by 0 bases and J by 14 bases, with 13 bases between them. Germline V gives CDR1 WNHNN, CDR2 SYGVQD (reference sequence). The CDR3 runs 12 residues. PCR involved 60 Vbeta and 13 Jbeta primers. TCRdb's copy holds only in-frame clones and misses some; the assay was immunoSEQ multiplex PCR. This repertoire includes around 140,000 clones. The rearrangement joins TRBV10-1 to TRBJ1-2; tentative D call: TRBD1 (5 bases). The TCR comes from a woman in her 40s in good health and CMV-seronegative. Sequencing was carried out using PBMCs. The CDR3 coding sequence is TGCGCCAGCAGTGAGTCTGGGGGGTACTATACCTTC. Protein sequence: CASSESGGYYTF.